These 20 T cell receptor beta chains share one sample of origin, sequenced in a study of cytomegalovirus exposure and HLA in healthy donors. Amplification used 60 Vbeta primers and 13 Jbeta primers. TCRdb keeps only in-frame clones here, not all; method: immunoSEQ multiplex PCR. Among more than 200,000 clones listed, approximately 80% were seen once. Sequencing was carried out using PBMCs. The receptors stem from a man in his forties or fifties in good health and CMV-seronegative.

This chain links TRBV9 with TRBJ2-5, with a possible D match to TRBD2 (5 bases). The germline V gene has CDR1 SGDLS and CDR2 YYNGEE. V lost 4 bases and J 5 bases, leaving 21 bases between the germline ends. This CDR3 has 16 amino acids. The CDR3 here is CASSSSLAPDGETQYF. DNA of the CDR3: TGTGCCAGCAGCTCTTCCCTAGCCCCTGATGGGGAGACCCAGTACTTC.

V gene TRBV9 combines with J gene TRBJ2-1, with D possibly being TRBD2 (6 bases). CDR3 size: 15 residues. The V end lost 2 bases, the J end lost 7 bases, and 16 bases lay between the germline ends. CDR1 and CDR2 from the germline V gene are SGDLS and YYNGEE. The CDR3 nucleotides are TGTGCCAGCAGCGTTATTCCAAGCGCGGGAAATGAGCAGTTCTTC. This gives the protein CASSVIPSAGNEQFF. Based on the CDR3 plus reference TRBV9 and TRBJ2-1, the full variable domain is DSGVTQTPKHLITATGQRVTLRCSPRSGDLSVYWYQQSLDQGLQFLIQYYNGEERAKGNILERFSAQQFPDLHSELNLSSLELGDSALYFCASSVIPSAGNEQFFGPGTRLTVL.

The genes are TRBV28 and TRBJ1-2; 10 bases fit TRBD1. The CDR3 totals 16 residues. V gave up 6 bases and J gave up 3 bases; unmatched junction bases: 10. Germline V gene lookup returns CDR1 MDHEN and CDR2 SYDVKM. CDR3 sequence: CASRLTGGAGDYGYTF. DNA of the CDR3: TGTGCCAGCAGGTTGACAGGGGGCGCGGGGGACTATGGCTACACCTTC.

The chain is built from TRBV25-1 and TRBJ2-7; 7 bases fit TRBD2. The germline gives CDR1 MGHDK, CDR2 SYGVNS. V lost 3 bases, J lost 2 bases, and 4 bases stayed unmatched. CDR3 length: 14 amino acids. The CDR3 region has the DNA TGTGCCAGCAGTGATACTAGCGCAACCTACGAGCAGTACTTC. This codes for CASSDTSATYEQYF.

The genes are TRBV5-1 and TRBJ2-7; 16 nucleotides match TRBD2. V lost 5 bases to trimming and J lost 3 bases; unmatched junction nucleotides: 8. The CDR3 extends over 17 amino acids. Germline lookup yields CDR1 SGHRS and CDR2 YFSETQ. The CDR3 DNA sequence: TGCGCCAGCAGAGACCCGGGACTAGCGGGGGGGCGCTACGAGCAGTACTTC. It codes for CASRDPGLAGGRYEQYF.

The V call is TRBV20-1, the J call TRBJ1-2; D call uncertain. Trimming took 7 bases from V and 2 from J, leaving 8 bases between them. CDR1 is DFQATT, CDR2 SNEGSKA, per germline (reference sequence). CDR3 size: 11 residues. This CDR3 reads CSVNKNYGYTF. The CDR3 DNA reads as TGCAGTGTGAACAAGAACTATGGCTACACCTTC.

In DNA form, the CDR3 reads TGTGCCAGTAGCCACTCACAGGGTTCGGGGGAGCTGTTTTTT. Translation: CASSHSQGSGELFF. The genes are TRBV19 and TRBJ2-2; D might be TRBD1 (6 bases). The CDR3 is made up of 14 amino acids. Germline loops: CDR1 LNHDA, CDR2 SQIVND (reference sequence). The germline V and J ends were trimmed by 6 bases and 8 bases, with 16 bases remaining between them.

CDR3 loop: CATSRGGGTGELFF. The CDR3 DNA sequence: TGTGCCACCAGCAGGGGGGGTGGTACCGGGGAGCTGTTTTTT. The chain employs TRBV15 and TRBJ2-2, with a tentative D call TRBD2 (6 bases). Germline V gene sequence: CDR1 LNHNV, CDR2 YYDKDF (reference sequence). The ends were cut back, 3 bases at V and 5 bases at J, with 10 bases in the middle. The CDR3 is made up of 14 amino acids.

The chain combines TRBV10-1 with TRBJ2-3; 8 nucleotides match TRBD2. The trim removed 3 bases at V and 5 bases at J, leaving 10 bases unmatched. Germline values: CDR1 WNHNN, CDR2 SYGVQD (reference sequence). The CDR3 runs 16 residues. The CDR3 DNA reads TGCGCCAGCAGTGAATCCCGGGAGGGCTCGGGAGATACGCAGTATTTT. This sequence encodes CASSESREGSGDTQYF.

The V gene is TRBV7-9, the J gene TRBJ2-6; D might be TRBD1 (5 bases). The length of the CDR3 is 15 residues. Germline V gene data show CDR1 as SEHNR and CDR2 as FQNEAQ (reference sequence). Trimming cost V 6 bases and J 4 bases, with 13 bases left between them. CDR3 nucleotides: TGTGCCAGCAGTTCCAGGGTTGGCGGGGCCAACGTCCTGACTTTC. This sequence encodes CASSSRVGGANVLTF.

The chain has TRBV5-1 and TRBJ1-4; TRBD1 is a possible D gene (5 bases). Germline CDR1 and CDR2: SGHRS and YFSETQ. Deletions cut 2 bases from V and 7 bases from J, with 12 bases between. This CDR3 has 14 amino acids. CDR3 amino acids: CASSLQVKGEKLFF. CDR3 DNA: TGCGCCAGCAGCTTACAGGTGAAGGGTGAAAAACTGTTTTTT.

CDR3 bases: TGTGCCTGGACCATTAGCGGGAGACCTTACAATGAGCAGTTCTTC. Translation gives CAWTISGRPYNEQFF. The rearrangement joins TRBV30 to TRBJ2-1, with 9 bases matching TRBD2. CDR3 length: 15 amino acids. CDR1 is GTSNPN, CDR2 SVGIG, per germline (reference sequence). The ends lost 4 bases at V and 4 bases at J; junction bases unmatched: 8.

The chain employs TRBV11-3 and TRBJ2-7, with TRBD1 matching 8 bases. V lost 5 bases to trimming and J lost 6 bases; unmatched junction nucleotides: 9. This CDR3 comprises 14 residues. CDR1 is SGHNT and CDR2 is YENEEA in the germline V gene. CDR3 loop: CASSLTQGAAEQYF. The CDR3 DNA is TGTGCCAGCAGCCTAACCCAGGGGGCGGCCGAGCAGTACTTC. The full variable domain, rest sourced from reference TRBV11-3 and TRBJ2-7, is EAGVVQSPRYKIIEKKQPVAFWCNPISGHNTLYWYLQNLGQGPELLIRYENEEAVDDSQLPKDRFSAERLKGVDSTLKIQPAELGDSAVYLCASSLTQGAAEQYFGPGTRLTVT.

As to this clone: The sample contains more than one DNA sequence encoding this CDR3. The CDR3, as DNA: TGTGCCAGCAGTTTATATAGGGGGCGAGATTCACCCCTCCACTTT. It encodes CASSLYRGRDSPLHF. The chain joins TRBV27 to TRBJ1-6; TRBD1 matches at 7 bases. J lost 8 bases, V lost 1 base, and 5 bases had no gene match. The germline V gene encodes CDR1 MNHEY and CDR2 SMNVEV (reference sequence). The CDR3 consists of 15 residues.

The rearrangement uses TRBV4-2 and TRBJ2-3; 8 bases align to TRBD2. The CDR3 extends over 16 amino acids. The V gene end was trimmed by 5 bases and the J gene end by 4 bases; junction bases not matched to a gene: 11. Looked up from germline, CDR1 is LGHNA and CDR2 is YNFKEQ. The CDR3 coding sequence is TGTGCCAGCAGCTCAGGTGGGACTAGTGGACCAGATACGCAGTATTTT. The encoded protein is CASSSGGTSGPDTQYF.

This chain links TRBV28 with TRBJ1-1; perhaps TRBD1 as D (6 bases). CDR3 length: 13 residues. V gave up 6 bases and J gave up 4 bases, with 12 bases separating them. CDR1 is MDHEN and CDR2 is SYDVKM in the germline V gene. The CDR3 DNA reads as TGTGCCAGCAGGTACACAGGGAGCACTGAAGCTTTCTTT. Translating gives CASRYTGSTEAFF.

This chain links TRBV11-2 with TRBJ2-2; the D gene is possibly TRBD1 (6 bases). Germline CDR1 reads SGHAT; CDR2 reads FQNNGV. The CDR3 contains 16 residues. Trimming took off 5 bases at V and 4 bases at J, with 17 bases between the two ends. CDR3 residues: CASSLYRERGTGELFF. CDR3 coding DNA: TGTGCCAGCAGCCTCTACAGGGAGAGGGGCACCGGGGAGCTGTTTTTT. Full variable domain (outside the CDR3, taken from reference TRBV11-2 and TRBJ2-2): EAGVAQSPRYKIIEKRQSVAFWCNPISGHATLYWYQQILGQGPKLLIQFQNNGVVDDSQLPKDRFSAERLKGVDSTLKIQPAKLEDSAVYLCASSLYRERGTGELFFGEGSRLTVL.

The J gene is TRBJ2-3, the V gene TRBV7-6; the D is unclear. Germline V gene data show CDR1 as SGHVS and CDR2 as FNYEAQ. The CDR3 is 17 residues long. Trimming cost V 4 bases and J 6 bases, with 23 bases left between them. The CDR3 protein is CASSSNLYPRPNDTQYF. The CDR3 DNA reads TGTGCCAGCAGCTCAAATTTATACCCCAGGCCAAACGATACGCAGTATTTT.

The chain carries TRBV29-1 and TRBJ1-2, with D unclear. V lost 1 base, J lost 4 bases, and 13 bases lay in between. The CDR3 totals 14 residues. Per the germline V gene, CDR1 is SQVTM and CDR2 is ANQGSEA. This CDR3 reads CSVEVGGLGYGYTF. In DNA, the CDR3 is TGCAGCGTTGAAGTGGGAGGTTTGGGCTATGGCTACACCTTC.

The chain joins TRBV15 to TRBJ2-7; 10 bases align to TRBD1. This CDR3 contains 14 residues. Per the germline V gene, CDR1 is LNHNV and CDR2 is YYDKDF (reference sequence). The V gene end was trimmed by 3 bases and the J gene end by 5 bases; junction bases not matched to a gene: 4. In DNA form, the CDR3 reads TGTGCCACCAGCAGGACCGGGACAGGGGACGAGCAGTACTTC. It is translated as CATSRTGTGDEQYF.